A single T cell receptor (beta chain) is shown here with its context. A read error may account for a junction end that differs from germline. From unsorted bulk tissue weighing roughly 19-34 mg, DNA and RNA were co-extracted. Surgical resection treated primary liver carcinoma in the patients. Five separate regions of each tumor underwent sampling. Over 80% viable tumor cells were present in every tumor sample. This record belongs to a study of tumor-infiltrating lymphocytes in primary liver carcinoma. Reverse transcription of 450 to 500 ng total RNA with a constant-region primer produced TCR beta cDNA. Employing slightly modified ARM-PCR, three nested multiplex PCR rounds were run, and these gave rise to the TCR beta libraries. TCRdb reprocessed the multiplex PCR reads via MiXCR and lists one record per CDR3 protein. The table shows tens of thousands of distinct CDR3 sequences, with 72% occurring only once.

The sequenced material came from liver tumor tissue from sampling region 1. Indicated subset: tumor region T1, superior pole. This receptor was obtained from a man aged 40-49 years with primary liver carcinoma and hepatitis B virus infection.

The CDR3 region has the DNA TGTGCCAGCGGCCAAGACTTAGTGGGGGGCGGTGAGCAGTTCTTC. Its protein product is CASGQDLVGGGEQFF. The chain is built from TRBV4-2 and TRBJ2-1; D is tentatively TRBD1 or TRBD2 (6 bases each). CDR3 length: 15 amino acids. CDR1 LGHNA and CDR2 YNFKEQ come from the germline V gene.